This TCR beta chain is drawn from a study of CD8 T cells in ankylosing spondylitis. Study-level points and caveats: Made up of fewer than ten highly homologous variants, a TCR beta motif appeared characteristic of ankylosing spondylitis blood. Peripheral blood held disease-linked clones only at relatively low frequency, and these were CD8+. From matched ankylosing spondylitis synovial fluid, disease-linked clones were reportedly recovered at significantly enriched levels.

Making the TCR beta libraries involved quantitative 5'-RACE with molecular barcodes. One entry per CDR3 protein, called by TCRdb with MiXCR from the 5' RACE reads. The repertoire holds a few hundred thousand distinct CDR3 sequences, around 7.9% seen once, with approximately 15% in the top ten. The CDR3 runs 16 residues. The V gene end was trimmed by 4 bases and the J gene end by 4 bases; junction bases not matched to a gene: 8. Germline assignment: CDR1 SGHDT and CDR2 YYEEEE. This clonotype has a count of ten or more. Its matching antigen is unknown. The receptor comes from a male donor with ankylosing spondylitis. Input material: blood, either unsorted or a sorted T cell fraction (not recorded which). This rearrangement joins TRBV5-6 to TRBJ2-2, with 9 bases aligning to TRBD1. CDR3 in DNA: TGTGCCAGCAGCCTAACAGGGGGCATGTCCACCGGGGAGCTGTTTTTT. This translates into CASSLTGGMSTGELFF.